The 25 T cell receptor beta chains listed next were all sequenced from one sample in a study of CD8 T cells in Susac syndrome. Random hexamers were used to reverse transcribe an amount of about 0.5 to 1 ug RNA. TCRdb fed the immunoSEQ multiplex PCR reads into MiXCR, producing one record per CDR3 protein. This sample has some 77,000 distinct CDR3 sequences, with 85% to 95% found just once. Material for sequencing was CD4+ T cells from PBMCs. These receptors were collected from a human donor with Susac syndrome.

The genes are TRBV14 and TRBJ2-1; D uncertain. CDR1 SGHDN and CDR2 FVKESK come from the germline V gene. V lost 4 bases and J lost 0, with 16 bases in between. The CDR3 totals 17 residues. The CDR3 coding sequence is TGTGCCAGCAGCCGGGTCGGTACTGCGAACTCCTACAATGAGCAGTTCTTC. This translates into CASSRVGTANSYNEQFF.

This chain uses TRBV5-4 with TRBJ2-7, with D possibly matching TRBD1 (7 bases). The CDR3 is 15 amino acids. Trimming removed 5 bases at V and 3 bases at J, with 18 bases between. Germline lookup yields CDR1 SGHNT and CDR2 YYREEE (reference sequence). Here the CDR3 reads CASRSAGQRGYEQYF. CDR3 sequence (DNA): TGTGCCAGCAGGTCCGCGGGACAGAGAGGCTACGAGCAGTACTTC.

This clonotype was recorded a few times. The V and J genes are TRBV29-1 and TRBJ2-7; 7 bases match TRBD1. From germline, CDR1 is SQVTM and CDR2 ANQGSEA. Trimming removed 7 bases from V and 7 bases from J; junction bases left unmatched: 16. CDR3 length equals 14 residues. The chain's CDR3 is CSASPGKGALEQYF. In DNA form, the CDR3 reads TGCAGCGCCAGTCCTGGGAAGGGGGCTTTGGAGCAGTACTTC.

V gene TRBV5-1 combines with J gene TRBJ2-3; a possible D gene is TRBD2 (5 bases). The CDR3 runs to 15 residues. The V gene's germline CDR1 is SGHRS and CDR2 YFSETQ. V lost 5 bases, J lost 2 bases, and 15 bases lay in between. In DNA form, the CDR3 reads TGCGCCAGCAGTAAGGAGCGGAGAGACACAGATACGCAGTATTTT. Protein sequence: CASSKERRDTDTQYF.

This sequence joins TRBV24-1 and TRBJ1-2, with TRBD1 identical over 9 bases. The CDR3 is made up of 16 amino acids. Germline V gene sequence: CDR1 KGHDR, CDR2 SFDVKD. The CDR3 here is CPKQGTGTNLTIGYTF. As DNA, the CDR3 is TGTCCGAAACAGGGGACAGGGACTAATTTAACTATTGGCTACACCTTC.

The genes are TRBV19 and TRBJ2-1; D is tentatively TRBD1 or TRBD2 (6 bases each). CDR3 size: 17 residues. The V and J ends lost 6 bases and 10 bases respectively, with 28 bases between them. Germline V gene sequence: CDR1 LNHDA, CDR2 SQIVND (reference sequence). DNA for the CDR3: TGTGCCAGTAGGGGTCTAGGTAGGGGGGCCGGGTTCCTCGAGCAGTTCTTC. Encoded protein: CASRGLGRGAGFLEQFF.

Only one count was recorded for this clonotype. The junction differs from germline at one of its ends, possibly a read error. The chain uses TRBV20-1 and TRBJ2-5, with 13 bases fitting TRBD2. The CDR3 has 15 amino acids. Germline CDR1 and CDR2: DFQATT and SNEGSKA (reference sequence). CDR3 bases: TGCAGTGTTAGAACTAGCGGGGGGGCCCGAGAGACCCAGTACTTC. Its translation: CSVRTSGGARETQYF.

The chain employs TRBV18 and TRBJ2-7, with 10 bases identical to TRBD1. V was clipped by 4 bases and J by 3 bases; unmatched bases: 6. Germline loops: CDR1 KGHSH, CDR2 LQKENI. This CDR3 region has 15 residues. The CDR3 loop is CASSRTGTGVYEQYF. CDR3 DNA sequence: TGTGCCAGCTCACGAACGGGGACAGGGGTCTACGAGCAGTACTTC. The full variable domain, in which reference TRBV18 and TRBJ2-7 provide the parts outside the CDR3, is NAGVMQNPRHLVRRRGQEARLRCSPMKGHSHVYWYRQLPEEGLKFMVYLQKENIIDESGMPKERFSAEFPKEGPSILRIQQVVRGDSAAYFCASSRTGTGVYEQYFGPGTRLTVT.

The J gene is TRBJ1-2, the V gene TRBV11-1, with 7 bases fitting TRBD1. V trimming: 7 bases; J trimming: 9 bases; junction bases outside the gene matches: 11. The CDR3 contains 13 residues. CDR1 and CDR2 (germline): SGHAT, FQDESV (reference sequence). CDR3 nucleotide sequence: TGTGCCAGCAAAGGGGGCAGCAGTGGACGCTACACCTTC. It yields the protein CASKGGSSGRYTF.

CDR3: CSVVATSGGDTQYF. CDR3 nucleotides: TGCAGCGTTGTGGCGACTAGCGGGGGAGATACGCAGTATTTT. V is TRBV29-1 and J is TRBJ2-3, with 12 positions matching TRBD2. Germline V lookup: CDR1 SQVTM, CDR2 ANQGSEA. V shed 4 bases, J shed 5 bases, and the junction held 4 bases outside the gene matches. The CDR3 spans 14 residues.

This clonotype was counted a single time. The CDR3 spells CASTRQGRKETQYF. The CDR3 DNA reads as TGTGCCAGCACCAGACAGGGGAGGAAAGAGACCCAGTACTTC. This chain connects TRBV12-3 or TRBV12-4 to TRBJ2-5; 8 nucleotides line up with TRBD1. Trimming took 7 bases from V and 3 from J; bases not matched to a gene: 7. This CDR3 has 14 amino acids.

The chain couples TRBV4-3 to TRBJ1-2; 9 bases agree with TRBD1. This CDR3 is built from 14 residues. Germline CDR1 LGHNA, CDR2 YSLEER. Trimming took 3 bases from V and 8 from J; bases not matched to a gene: 7. The CDR3 is CASSQGQGNGGYTF. The CDR3 DNA is TGCGCCAGCAGCCAGGGACAGGGTAACGGAGGCTACACCTTC.

J is TRBJ2-6 and V is TRBV12-3 or TRBV12-4, with D uncertain. V lost 5 bases to trimming and J lost 2 bases, with 7 bases between them. There are 14 residues in the CDR3. The CDR3 DNA is TGTGCCAGCAGTCTCCCAACTGGGGCCAACGTCCTGACTTTC. Translating gives CASSLPTGANVLTF.

The rearrangement links TRBV7-9 to TRBJ2-1, with D possibly being TRBD1 (5 bases). The V and J ends lost 2 bases and 6 bases respectively, with 11 bases between them. The CDR3 runs to 14 residues. Looked up from germline, CDR1 is SEHNR and CDR2 is FQNEAQ (reference sequence). In DNA form, the CDR3 reads TGTGCCAGCAGCTTAAGGCCAGGGATCAATGAGCAGTTCTTC. Its translation is CASSLRPGINEQFF.

In nucleotides, the CDR3 is TGTGCCAGCAACAGGGGGTCAGGAAACACCATATATTTT. This sequence encodes CASNRGSGNTIYF. The chain has TRBV7-9 and TRBJ1-3, with 8 bases aligning to TRBD1. Trimming cost V 7 bases and J 4 bases; bases outside gene matches: 3. Germline CDR1 reads SEHNR; CDR2 reads FQNEAQ (reference sequence). This CDR3 has 13 residues.

The V gene is TRBV7-2, the J gene TRBJ1-5; the match to TRBD1 covers 7 bases. CDR1 is SGHTA and CDR2 is FQGNSA in the germline V gene. The CDR3 is made up of 16 amino acids. Trimming removed 0 bases from V and 7 bases from J; junction bases left unmatched: 9. The CDR3 region is CASSLASGGPVQPQHF. The CDR3 region has the DNA TGTGCCAGCAGCTTAGCGTCAGGGGGTCCCGTCCAGCCCCAGCATTTT.

The chain employs TRBV2 and TRBJ2-5, with TRBD2 as a possible D gene (6 bases). The V end lost 11 bases, the J end lost 5 bases, and 18 bases lay between the germline ends. This CDR3 is 13 amino acids long. Germline CDR1 and CDR2: SNHLY and FYNNEI. The chain's CDR3 is CAGASGLMETQYF. The CDR3 DNA sequence: TGTGCCGGGGCTTCGGGACTTATGGAGACCCAGTACTTC. The full variable domain, rest sourced from reference TRBV2 and TRBJ2-5, is EPEVTQTPSHQVTQMGQEVILRCVPISNHLYFYWYRQILGQKVEFLVSFYNNEISEKSEIFDDQFSVERPDGSNFTLKIRSTKLEDSAMYFCAGASGLMETQYFGPGTRLLVL.

The chain uses TRBV19 and TRBJ1-4; no clear D. Germline-derived CDR1 and CDR2 are LNHDA and SQIVND (reference sequence). V dropped 8 bases and J dropped 8 bases, with 21 bases sitting between them. CDR3 size: 15 residues. This CDR3 reads CASRSAISGGEKLFF. CDR3 in DNA: TGTGCCAGTCGATCGGCTATCTCCGGAGGCGAAAAACTGTTTTTT.

The V call is TRBV28, the J call TRBJ2-4; no clear D gene. This CDR3 comprises 16 residues. Trimming pared 6 bases from V and 0 bases from J, leaving 15 bases between. CDR1 and CDR2 from the germline V gene are MDHEN and SYDVKM. The CDR3 here is CASRPHTRRAKNIQYF. CDR3 bases: TGTGCCAGCAGGCCCCACACCCGGAGAGCCAAAAACATTCAGTACTTC.

This chain links TRBV12-3 or TRBV12-4 with TRBJ2-7; 9 nucleotides line up with TRBD1. This CDR3 spans 13 amino acids. Trimming removed 6 bases from V and 6 bases from J; junction bases left unmatched: 6. The chain's CDR3 is CASSYTTGGEQYF. DNA for the CDR3: TGTGCCAGCAGCTATACGACAGGGGGCGAGCAGTACTTC.

V is TRBV2 and J is TRBJ1-2, with D possibly matching TRBD1 (6 bases). V was clipped by 6 bases and J by 7 bases, with 21 bases between them. Per the germline V gene, CDR1 is SNHLY and CDR2 is FYNNEI. The length of the CDR3 is 15 residues. The CDR3 is CASSGTDRRLGGYTF. CDR3 nucleotide sequence: TGTGCCAGCAGCGGTACGGACAGACGGCTAGGTGGCTACACCTTC.

V gene TRBV4-1 combines with J gene TRBJ2-7, with D unresolved. V was shortened by 1 base and J by 2 bases, with 12 bases between the two germline ends. CDR1 and CDR2 (germline): MGHRA, YSYEKL. The CDR3 is 15 residues long. In DNA, the CDR3 is TGCGCCAGCAGCCAAGTCCTCACAGCCCCCTACGAGCAGTACTTC. Translated, it gives CASSQVLTAPYEQYF.

The rearrangement joins TRBV5-1 to TRBJ1-3, with D hard to call. The germline V gene has CDR1 SGHRS and CDR2 YFSETQ. Trimming removed 3 bases at V and 8 bases at J, with 15 bases between. The CDR3 has 14 amino acids. DNA for the CDR3: TGCGCCAGCAGCTCCCCGTTCGGTGGGGACACCATATATTTT. Protein product: CASSSPFGGDTIYF.

The chain has TRBV6-2 or TRBV6-3 and TRBJ1-5, with TRBD1 as a possible D gene (6 bases). Trimming removed 2 bases at V and 2 bases at J, with 16 bases between. Germline CDR1 and CDR2: MNHEY and SVGEGT. This CDR3 is 17 amino acids long. CDR3 sequence (DNA): TGTGCCAGCAGTTACAAGGGATTGGGGGCCGGCAATCAGCCCCAGCATTTT. It is translated as CASSYKGLGAGNQPQHF.

The chain carries TRBV5-1 and TRBJ1-1, with D perhaps matching TRBD1 (5 bases). Trimming cost V 7 bases and J 3 bases, with 13 bases left between them. The CDR3 extends over 13 amino acids. CDR1 is SGHRS and CDR2 is YFSETQ in the germline V gene. CDR3 in amino acids: CASPRGWDTEAFF. In DNA form, the CDR3 reads TGCGCCAGCCCTAGGGGATGGGACACTGAAGCTTTCTTT.